The 23 T cell receptor beta chains presented below share a single source sample, sequenced in a study of cytomegalovirus exposure and HLA in healthy donors. Both 60 Vbeta primers and 13 Jbeta primers went into the PCR. The table came from immunoSEQ multiplex PCR; TCRdb's copy has only in-frame clones and leaves some out. The sample holds 90,000 to 150,000 clones, roughly 70% seen once. Input material: PBMCs. These TCRs come from a middle-aged woman in good health and CMV-seropositive.

The V call is TRBV30, the J call TRBJ1-1, with D unclear. In germline, CDR1 is GTSNPN, CDR2 SVGIG (reference sequence). V was trimmed by 5 bases and J by 0 bases, leaving 10 bases between them. The CDR3 has 13 residues. DNA of the CDR3: TGTGCCTGGGAGGGCGGCGTGAACACTGAAGCTTTCTTT. Its protein product is CAWEGGVNTEAFF.

This chain joins TRBV28 and TRBJ2-4; TRBD2 is a possible D gene (6 bases). The V end was cut by 6 bases, the J end by 0 bases, with 15 bases between. The CDR3 is made up of 16 amino acids. Germline lookup yields CDR1 MDHEN and CDR2 SYDVKM. The chain's CDR3 is CASRGRGSLAKNIQYF. The CDR3 coding sequence is TGTGCCAGCAGGGGGCGGGGTTCACTAGCCAAAAACATTCAGTACTTC.

This clone has just one count. This chain uses TRBV18 with TRBJ2-1, with TRBD1 matching 11 bases. Germline assignment: CDR1 KGHSH and CDR2 LQKENI. Trimming removed 6 bases from V and 7 bases from J; junction bases left unmatched: 8. The CDR3 consists of 15 residues. The CDR3 DNA reads TGTGCCAGCTCGCGCGGGACAGGGGGAACTAATGAGCAGTTCTTC. Residues: CASSRGTGGTNEQFF.

This clone was observed a few times. CDR3 amino acids: CASSGPSGGGYSNQPQHF. CDR3 bases: TGTGCCAGCAGCGGCCCCTCAGGGGGAGGATATAGCAATCAGCCCCAGCATTTT. The gene calls are TRBV21-1 and TRBJ1-5; TRBD1, the table's D call, was not compared with the DNA. TRBV21-1 is a documented pseudogene. The CDR3 has 18 residues.

The chain joins TRBV11-2 to TRBJ2-5, with 7 bases aligning to TRBD1. J was trimmed by 4 bases and V by 6 bases; bases with no gene match: 8. Germline CDR1 and CDR2: SGHAT and FQNNGV. The length of the CDR3 is 14 residues. Here the CDR3 reads CASSSQGTRETQYF. DNA for the CDR3: TGTGCCAGCAGTTCACAGGGGACCAGAGAGACCCAGTACTTC. Drawing the rest from reference TRBV11-2 and TRBJ2-5, the complete variable domain is EAGVAQSPRYKIIEKRQSVAFWCNPISGHATLYWYQQILGQGPKLLIQFQNNGVVDDSQLPKDRFSAERLKGVDSTLKIQPAKLEDSAVYLCASSSQGTRETQYFGPGTRLLVL.

The chain carries TRBV27 and TRBJ1-1, with D unresolved. CDR1 and CDR2 (germline): MNHEY, SMNVEV (reference sequence). The CDR3 extends over 15 amino acids. Deletions cut 6 bases from V and 4 bases from J, with 18 bases between. CDR3 DNA: TGTGCCAGCAGGGAATCGGGAGTGTCGGGCACTGAAGCTTTCTTT. It is translated as CASRESGVSGTEAFF.

This clone was recorded a few times. This chain connects TRBV19 to TRBJ1-5; tentative D call: TRBD1 (6 bases). Trimming stripped 8 bases from V and 6 bases from J, with 14 bases between. The CDR3 loop spans 13 amino acids. The germline V gene encodes CDR1 LNHDA and CDR2 SQIVND (reference sequence). Here the CDR3 DNA reads TGTGCCAGTCGGAAACAGGGTGGTCAGCCCCAGCATTTT. It codes for CASRKQGGQPQHF.

This chain links TRBV19 with TRBJ1-6; D is unclear. The V end was cut by 5 bases, the J end by 13 bases, with 15 bases between. CDR1 and CDR2 from the germline V gene are LNHDA and SQIVND (reference sequence). This CDR3 region has 13 residues. The CDR3 is CASSLRSPEPLHF. The CDR3 nucleotides are TGTGCCAGTAGTTTGAGATCCCCCGAGCCCCTCCACTTT. Drawing the rest from reference TRBV19 and TRBJ1-6, the complete variable domain is DGGITQSPKYLFRKEGQNVTLSCEQNLNHDAMYWYRQDPGQGLRLIYYSQIVNDFQKGDIAEGYSVSREKKESFPLTVTSAQKNPTAFYLCASSLRSPEPLHFGNGTRLTVT.

This chain joins TRBV27 and TRBJ1-1; D gene unclear. The CDR3 spans 14 residues. The germline V and J ends were trimmed by 2 bases and 6 bases, with 13 bases remaining between them. The germline gives CDR1 MNHEY, CDR2 SMNVEV (reference sequence). This chain's CDR3 is CASSLMGRGAEAFF. As DNA, the CDR3 is TGTGCCAGCAGTTTAATGGGGAGAGGCGCTGAAGCTTTCTTT.

The chain employs TRBV2 and TRBJ2-1, with 10 positions matching TRBD2. Germline lookup yields CDR1 SNHLY and CDR2 FYNNEI. Germline trimming cut 2 bases from V and 9 bases from J; bases unmatched to any gene: 10. The CDR3 extends over 16 amino acids. The chain's CDR3 is CASSEPAGGPRGEQFF. CDR3 coding DNA: TGTGCCAGCAGTGAACCAGCGGGAGGGCCCAGGGGTGAGCAGTTCTTC.

The gene calls are TRBV5-4 and TRBJ1-4; D is uncertain. This CDR3 spans 13 amino acids. Per germline, CDR1 SGHNT and CDR2 YYREEE (reference sequence). V shed 2 bases and J shed 7 bases, with 9 bases lying between them. CDR3 sequence reads: CASSFKGGEKLFF. The CDR3 region has the DNA TGTGCCAGCAGCTTTAAGGGAGGTGAAAAACTGTTTTTT.

V usage is TRBV4-1 and J usage is TRBJ2-7; the match to TRBD2 covers 7 bases. The junction had 7 bases not matched to a gene; V was cut back by 0 bases and J by 2 bases. From germline, CDR1 is MGHRA and CDR2 YSYEKL. There are 16 residues in the CDR3. This CDR3 is CASSQESLAATYEQYF. As DNA, the CDR3 is TGCGCCAGCAGCCAAGAAAGTCTAGCGGCCACCTACGAGCAGTACTTC.

The chain recombines TRBV19 with TRBJ2-5, with a weak D call TRBD2 (5 bases). V was shortened by 3 bases and J by 7 bases, with 18 bases between the two germline ends. Germline assignment: CDR1 LNHDA and CDR2 SQIVND (reference sequence). CDR3 length equals 15 residues. The CDR3 region is CASSITLAGSGTQYF. The CDR3 nucleotides are TGTGCCAGTAGTATTACCCTAGCTGGATCCGGGACCCAGTACTTC.

The V and J genes are TRBV18 and TRBJ2-5, with 12 nucleotides matching TRBD1. In germline, CDR1 is KGHSH, CDR2 LQKENI. The CDR3 runs 15 residues. Unmatched junction bases numbered 6, after V lost 5 bases and J lost 5 bases. As DNA, the CDR3 is TGTGCCAGCTCAAACCGGGACAGGGGGCTTGAGACCCAGTACTTC. It codes for CASSNRDRGLETQYF.

CDR3 protein: CASSVKPQSLSGSSYEQYF. The CDR3 DNA reads TGTGCCAGCAGCGTAAAACCCCAGTCCCTAAGCGGGAGTTCCTACGAGCAGTACTTC. The chain is built from TRBV9 and TRBJ2-7, with 8 bases that match TRBD2. V lost 1 base, J lost 1 base, and 16 bases stayed unmatched. From germline, CDR1 is SGDLS and CDR2 YYNGEE. The CDR3 runs 19 residues.

The chain uses TRBV7-3 and TRBJ2-3, with D perhaps TRBD2 (5 bases). This CDR3 is built from 14 residues. V gave up 5 bases and J gave up 2 bases, with 11 bases separating them. The germline V gene has CDR1 SGHTA and CDR2 FQGTGA. CDR3 region: CASSPGLITDTQYF. CDR3 DNA sequence: TGTGCCAGCAGCCCCGGACTGATCACAGATACGCAGTATTTT. The full variable domain, completed using reference TRBV7-3 and TRBJ2-3, is GAGVSQTPSNKVTEKGKYVELRCDPISGHTALYWYRQSLGQGPEFLIYFQGTGAADDSGLPNDRFFAVRPEGSVSTLKIQRTERGDSAVYLCASSPGLITDTQYFGPGTRLTVL.

The chain has TRBV28 and TRBJ1-5; 7 bases line up with TRBD1. Unmatched junction bases numbered 4, after V lost 4 bases and J lost 4 bases. CDR1 is MDHEN and CDR2 is SYDVKM in the germline V gene. The CDR3 consists of 14 residues. CDR3 sequence reads: CASSSGQTNQPQHF. Written as DNA, the CDR3 is TGTGCCAGCAGTTCGGGACAGACAAATCAGCCCCAGCATTTT.

The rearrangement joins TRBV9 to TRBJ1-1, with TRBD1 matching 7 bases. This CDR3 has 13 amino acids. CDR1 SGDLS and CDR2 YYNGEE come from the germline V gene. Germline trimming cut 5 bases from V and 2 bases from J; bases unmatched to any gene: 3. The CDR3 sequence: CASRGQTNTEAFF. The CDR3 nucleotides read TGTGCCAGCAGGGGACAGACAAACACTGAAGCTTTCTTT.

V usage is TRBV7-8 and J usage is TRBJ2-2; 13 bases map to TRBD2. Germline-derived CDR1 and CDR2 are SGHVS and FQNEAQ. The V segment lost 7 bases and the J segment 6 bases; nucleotides outside the gene matches: 2. The CDR3 contains 14 residues. CDR3 coding DNA: TGTGCCAGCACGACTAGCGGGAGGTCCGGGGAGCTGTTTTTT. This encodes CASTTSGRSGELFF.

The rearrangement uses TRBV5-1 and TRBJ2-1, with D possibly being TRBD2 (6 bases). The CDR3 contains 15 residues. Trimming took off 2 bases at V and 4 bases at J, with 13 bases between the two ends. From germline, CDR1 is SGHRS and CDR2 YFSETQ. Here the CDR3 reads CASSFGGGTYNEQFF. The CDR3 coding sequence is TGCGCCAGCAGCTTTGGGGGAGGAACTTACAATGAGCAGTTCTTC. Filled out from reference TRBV5-1 and TRBJ2-1, the complete variable domain reads KAGVTQTPRYLIKTRGQQVTLSCSPISGHRSVSWYQQTPGQGLQFLFEYFSETQRNKGNFPGRFSGRQFSNSRSEMNVSTLELGDSALYLCASSFGGGTYNEQFFGPGTRLTVL.

As concerns this clone: An end of the junction does not agree with germline; a read error may underlie this. The chain recombines TRBV6-1 with TRBJ2-7; the D is unclear. The CDR3 runs to 11 residues. Looked up from germline, CDR1 is MNHNS and CDR2 is SASEGT. This CDR3 is CASRERREQYF. The DNA for the CDR3 is TGTGCCAGCCGTGAAAGGCGGGAGCAGTACTTC.

The table lists this clone with a few counts. The rearrangement uses TRBV7-2 and TRBJ2-1, with D possibly matching TRBD2 (6 bases). V gave up 4 bases and J gave up 0 bases, with 7 bases separating them. The CDR3 has 14 amino acids. CDR1 SGHTA and CDR2 FQGNSA come from the germline V gene. CDR3 sequence reads: CASSSGGSYNEQFF. The DNA of the CDR3 is TGTGCCAGCAGCTCCGGGGGCTCCTACAATGAGCAGTTCTTC.

The chain links TRBV7-9 to TRBJ2-2; a weak D match, TRBD1 (5 bases). CDR3 length: 15 amino acids. The germline CDR1 and CDR2 sequences are SEHNR and FQNEAQ (reference sequence). V lost 1 base, J lost 5 bases, and 11 bases lay in between. The CDR3 sequence: CASSLVPGLTGELFF. CDR3 coding DNA: TGTGCCAGCAGCTTAGTGCCAGGGTTGACCGGGGAGCTGTTTTTT.